The clone carrying this TCR beta chain is labeled as medium-sized (0.01 to 0.1%). Its antigen remains unknown. Sequenced by immunoSEQ multiplex PCR; TCRdb stores in-frame clones only, minus some. Of fewer than 35,000 clones in the sample, nearly 90% are singletons; the top ten hold around 20%. Time point indicated: week 11, during vaccination. With topical imiquimod, each dose of the vaccine consisted of 300 ug of mutant IDH1 20-mer peptide. This sample was included in a study of a mutant IDH1 vaccine in newly diagnosed glioma. Trimming took off 6 bases at V and 2 bases at J, with 10 bases between the two ends. Germline CDR1 and CDR2: MNHEY and SVGAGI. CDR3 length: 13 residues.

The clonotype originates from a young man with glioma. The sample consisted of PBMCs, taken from a glioma patient whose treatment included an IDH1 peptide vaccine. The rearrangement links TRBV6-5 to TRBJ1-2; TRBD1 might be the D (6 bases). The CDR3 protein is CASSRGQNYGYTF. CDR3 bases: TGTGCCAGCAGCCGAGGACAGAACTATGGCTACACCTTC.